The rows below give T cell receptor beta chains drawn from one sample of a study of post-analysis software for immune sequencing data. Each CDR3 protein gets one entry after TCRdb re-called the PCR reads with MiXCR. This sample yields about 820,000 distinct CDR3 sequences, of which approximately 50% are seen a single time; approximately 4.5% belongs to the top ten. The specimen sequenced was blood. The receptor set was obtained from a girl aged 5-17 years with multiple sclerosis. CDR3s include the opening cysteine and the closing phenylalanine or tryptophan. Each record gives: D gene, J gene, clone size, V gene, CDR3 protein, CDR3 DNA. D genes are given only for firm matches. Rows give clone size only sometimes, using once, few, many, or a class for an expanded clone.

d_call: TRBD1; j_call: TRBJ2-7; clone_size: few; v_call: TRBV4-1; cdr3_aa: CASSQEGGQGYEQYF; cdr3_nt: TGCGCCAGCAGCCAAGAGGGTGGACAGGGTTACGAGCAGTACTTC
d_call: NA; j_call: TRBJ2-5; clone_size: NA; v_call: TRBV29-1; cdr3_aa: CSVDVFGPQETQYF; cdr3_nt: TGCAGCGTTGACGTTTTTGGCCCGCAAGAGACCCAGTACTTC
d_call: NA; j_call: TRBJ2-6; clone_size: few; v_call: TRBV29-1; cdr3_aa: CSVGLDSGANVLTF; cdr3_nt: TGCAGCGTGGGACTTGACTCTGGGGCCAACGTCCTGACTTTC
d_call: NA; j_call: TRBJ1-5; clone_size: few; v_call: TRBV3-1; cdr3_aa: CASSQGPSLDSQPQHF; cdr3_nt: TGTGCCAGCAGCCAAGGGCCGTCTTTGGATTCCCAGCCCCAGCATTTT
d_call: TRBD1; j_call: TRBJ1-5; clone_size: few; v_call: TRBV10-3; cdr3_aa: CATGDRASVLGSNQPQHF; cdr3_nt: TGTGCCACCGGGGACAGGGCTTCAGTCTTGGGTAGCAATCAGCCCCAGCATTTT
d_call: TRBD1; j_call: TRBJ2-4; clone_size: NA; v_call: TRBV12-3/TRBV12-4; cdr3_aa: CASSHAGQVQYF; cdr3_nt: TGTGCCAGCAGCCATGCCGGACAGGTTCAGTACTTC
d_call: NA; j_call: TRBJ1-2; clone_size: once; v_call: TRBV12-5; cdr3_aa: CASGSGARNLYGYTF; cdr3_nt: TGTGCTAGTGGTTCTGGGGCAAGGAACCTCTATGGCTACACCTTC
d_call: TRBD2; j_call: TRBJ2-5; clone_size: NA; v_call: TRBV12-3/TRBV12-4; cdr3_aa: CASSLLAGDLETQYF; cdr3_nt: TGTGCCAGCAGTTTACTAGCGGGGGATCTAGAGACCCAGTACTTC
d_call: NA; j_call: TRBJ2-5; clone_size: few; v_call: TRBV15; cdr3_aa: CATSRQGGETQYF; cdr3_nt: TGTGCCACCAGCAGGCAGGGGGGAGAGACCCAGTACTTC
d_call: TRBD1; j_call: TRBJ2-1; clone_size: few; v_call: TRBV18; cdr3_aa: CASSQTGTAVNEQFF; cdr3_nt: TGTGCCAGCTCACAGACCGGGACAGCGGTCAATGAGCAGTTCTTC
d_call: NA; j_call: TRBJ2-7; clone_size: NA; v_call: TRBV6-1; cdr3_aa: CASSGLGSSYEQYF; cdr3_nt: TGTGCCAGCAGTGGCCTCGGGAGTTCCTACGAGCAGTACTTC
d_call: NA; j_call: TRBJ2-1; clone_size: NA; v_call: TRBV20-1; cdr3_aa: CSAGRTEAGEQFF; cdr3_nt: TGCAGTGCTGGGAGGACTGAAGCCGGAGAGCAGTTCTTC